The 23 T cell receptor beta chains reported below all come from one sample, sequenced in a study of blood T cell repertoires in COVID-19. The method was immunoSEQ multiplex PCR; TCRdb's version includes in-frame clones alone and lacks a portion of them. The sample records under 30,000 clones, 70% to 90% being singletons. Source material: peripheral blood. The origin of the receptors is a human donor in a cohort sampled during active COVID-19. The donor label of this sample is uncertain.

The chain combines TRBV6-4 with TRBJ1-5; D uncertain. The germline V gene has CDR1 MRHNA and CDR2 SNTAGT. The CDR3 loop spans 13 amino acids. V shed 0 bases and J shed 4 bases, with 4 bases lying between them. CDR3 coding DNA: TGTGCCAGCAGTGACTCGGAGAATCAGCCCCAGCATTTT. This codes for CASSDSENQPQHF.

The chain uses TRBV11-1 and TRBJ2-1; TRBD2 agrees at 9 bases. J lost 4 bases, V lost 3 bases, and 4 bases had no gene match. CDR3 size: 15 residues. Germline V gene data show CDR1 as SGHAT and CDR2 as FQDESV (reference sequence). CDR3 in amino acids: CASSFHLAGYNEQFF. The CDR3 DNA reads as TGTGCCAGCAGCTTTCATCTAGCGGGGTACAATGAGCAGTTCTTC.

The V gene is TRBV6-5, the J gene TRBJ2-7; 8 bases are a match to TRBD1. The germline CDR1 and CDR2 sequences are MNHEY and SVGAGI. This CDR3 has 14 residues. After removal of 5 bases from V and 1 base from J, the junction contained 4 bases not matched to a gene. The CDR3 DNA follows: TGTGCCAGCAGTCTCTACAGGGGGTCCTACGAGCAGTACTTC. Translation gives CASSLYRGSYEQYF.

V gene TRBV5-6 combines with J gene TRBJ2-1, with 8 nucleotides matching TRBD2. The CDR3 length is 15 residues. The V gene's germline CDR1 is SGHDT and CDR2 YYEEEE. The V and J ends lost 6 bases and 3 bases, in that order; junction bases with no gene match: 8. The CDR3 region is CASNLASGGYNEQFF. The CDR3 DNA follows: TGTGCCAGCAATCTCGCGAGCGGGGGCTACAATGAGCAGTTCTTC.

This clone is medium-sized within its sample. The CDR3 bases are TGTGCCAGCAGTGAGGACAGGGGGAATTACGAGCAGTACTTC. Translated, it gives CASSEDRGNYEQYF. The rearrangement uses TRBV2 and TRBJ2-7, with 10 bases matching TRBD1. With 3 bases clipped from V and 4 bases from J, the junction kept 3 bases outside the gene matches. The CDR3 has 14 residues. In germline, CDR1 is SNHLY, CDR2 FYNNEI.

DNA of the CDR3: TGTGCCAGCAGCTTAGGAGCCGCGCGTGAGCAGTTCTTC. Translation gives CASSLGAAREQFF. The chain is built from TRBV7-2 and TRBJ2-1; no clear D gene. Between the trimmed V and J ends, which lost 1 base and 9 bases, there was a span of 10 bases. The CDR3 runs 13 residues. Germline CDR1 is SGHTA and CDR2 is FQGNSA.

Written as DNA, the CDR3 is TGTGCCAGCAGTGAAAGGATCTGGACTAGCGGGAACACAGATACGCAGTATTTT. Amino acids: CASSERIWTSGNTDTQYF. The chain links TRBV6-1 to TRBJ2-3; 12 bases are a match to TRBD2. CDR1 and CDR2 (germline): MNHNS, SASEGT. The CDR3 loop spans 18 amino acids. V gave up 2 bases and J gave up 2 bases; unmatched junction bases: 8.

This clone was recorded a few times. The chain employs TRBV5-4 and TRBJ2-7; 9 bases are shared with TRBD1. Germline CDR1 is SGHNT and CDR2 is YYREEE (reference sequence). With V trimmed by 8 bases and J by 0 bases, 9 bases remained unmatched. This CDR3 comprises 15 residues. Here the CDR3 reads CASGAGTGSSYEQYF. CDR3 sequence (DNA): TGTGCCAGTGGGGCCGGGACAGGGAGCTCCTACGAGCAGTACTTC.

This sequence joins TRBV3-1 (or the pseudogene TRBV3-2) and TRBJ2-2; maybe TRBD1 (5 bases). V was clipped by 0 bases and J by 7 bases, with 18 bases between them. The CDR3 loop spans 17 amino acids. Germline CDR1 LGHDT, CDR2 YNNKEL (reference sequence). The CDR3 is CASSQDFGARMGGELFF. The CDR3 DNA is TGTGCCAGCAGCCAAGACTTTGGGGCCCGGATGGGCGGGGAGCTGTTTTTT.

This chain connects TRBV19 to TRBJ1-1; D perhaps matches TRBD1 (5 bases). In germline, CDR1 is LNHDA, CDR2 SQIVND (reference sequence). V was clipped by 4 bases and J by 5 bases, with 11 bases between them. The CDR3 is 13 residues long. Written as DNA, the CDR3 is TGTGCCAGTAGTACCTCCGGGGGGACTGAAGCTTTCTTT. It yields the protein CASSTSGGTEAFF.

The V call is TRBV5-1, the J call TRBJ2-1, with D perhaps TRBD1 (5 bases). The length of the CDR3 is 16 residues. CDR1 and CDR2 from the germline V gene are SGHRS and YFSETQ. Trimming stripped 5 bases from V and 13 bases from J, with 28 bases between. CDR3 DNA: TGCGCCAGCAGAAGGGGCCGTACGGGCAGTACATTTAATCAGTTCTTC. Its translation: CASRRGRTGSTFNQFF. The full variable domain, completed using reference TRBV5-1 and TRBJ2-1, is KAGVTQTPRYLIKTRGQQVTLSCSPISGHRSVSWYQQTPGQGLQFLFEYFSETQRNKGNFPGRFSGRQFSNSRSEMNVSTLELGDSALYLCASRRGRTGSTFNQFFGPGTRLTVL.

This chain links TRBV5-8 with TRBJ1-4; D gene unclear. V lost 5 bases to trimming and J lost 8 bases, with 13 bases between them. CDR3 length equals 13 residues. Germline V gives CDR1 SGHTS, CDR2 YDEGEE. The CDR3 spells CASRDEREEKLFF. The CDR3 nucleotides read TGTGCCAGCAGGGACGAAAGGGAGGAAAAACTGTTTTTT.

This sequence joins TRBV5-4 and TRBJ2-5; 14 bases match TRBD2. The CDR3 runs to 15 residues. Germline CDR1 is SGHNT and CDR2 is YYREEE (reference sequence). With V trimmed by 5 bases and J by 7 bases, 7 bases remained unmatched. The CDR3 is CASRPGLAGGGTQYF. The DNA for the CDR3 is TGTGCCAGCAGACCTGGACTAGCGGGAGGTGGGACCCAGTACTTC.

This clone was recorded a few times. The chain has TRBV6-5 and TRBJ1-4; D gene uncertain. V lost 2 bases and J 8 bases, leaving 15 bases between the germline ends. In germline, CDR1 is MNHEY, CDR2 SVGAGI. The CDR3 is made up of 15 amino acids. The chain's CDR3 is CASSYAGRRNEKLFF. The CDR3 DNA is TGTGCCAGCAGTTACGCAGGCAGGAGGAACGAAAAACTGTTTTTT.

This chain joins TRBV7-9 and TRBJ1-2, with TRBD1 identical over 8 bases. Trimming took 5 bases from V and 1 from J; bases not matched to a gene: 6. The germline gives CDR1 SEHNR, CDR2 FQNEAQ (reference sequence). This CDR3 is 15 amino acids long. The CDR3 nucleotides read TGTGCCAGCAGCCAAAGGACAGGGTTTAACTATGGCTACACCTTC. This translates into CASSQRTGFNYGYTF.

The chain carries TRBV29-1 and TRBJ2-1, with 10 bases fitting TRBD2. The CDR3 runs 15 residues. Germline V lookup: CDR1 SQVTM, CDR2 ANQGSEA. V trimming: 6 bases; J trimming: 0 bases; junction bases outside the gene matches: 5. Here the CDR3 DNA reads TGCAGCGTCCCCCGGACTAGCGGCTCCTACAATGAGCAGTTCTTC. Its protein is CSVPRTSGSYNEQFF.

The chain has TRBV28 and TRBJ2-1, with 11 bases matching TRBD2. The CDR3 is 16 residues long. V was pared by 6 bases and J by 5 bases, with 9 bases of the junction left unmatched. The germline V gene encodes CDR1 MDHEN and CDR2 SYDVKM. CDR3 loop: CASRTPSGGPHNEQFF. CDR3 DNA sequence: TGTGCCAGCAGGACCCCTAGCGGGGGGCCCCACAATGAGCAGTTCTTC.

The chain combines TRBV30 with TRBJ2-1, with 12 bases identical to TRBD2. Germline-derived CDR1 and CDR2 are GTSNPN and SVGIG (reference sequence). CDR3 length: 18 residues. The junction had 8 bases not matched to a gene; V was cut back by 0 bases and J by 2 bases. The CDR3 reads CAWSVLAGGKRTYNEQFF. The CDR3 nucleotides read TGTGCCTGGAGTGTACTAGCGGGAGGCAAAAGAACCTACAATGAGCAGTTCTTC.

This rearrangement joins TRBV5-1 to TRBJ2-3, with 10 bases that match TRBD2. The V segment lost 3 bases and the J segment 6 bases; nucleotides outside the gene matches: 7. The CDR3 length is 15 residues. Germline CDR1 SGHRS, CDR2 YFSETQ. This chain's CDR3 is CASSSSGSLRDTQYF. CDR3 in DNA: TGCGCCAGCAGCTCTAGCGGGAGTTTACGTGATACGCAGTATTTT.

The gene calls are TRBV30 and TRBJ2-5, with D perhaps matching TRBD1 (6 bases). Trimming pared 0 bases from V and 2 bases from J, leaving 10 bases between. This CDR3 comprises 14 residues. Germline V gene lookup returns CDR1 GTSNPN and CDR2 SVGIG (reference sequence). The CDR3 DNA reads as TGTGCCTGGAGTGTACAAGGACAGCAAGAGACCCAGTACTTC. This translates into CAWSVQGQQETQYF.

The rearrangement joins TRBV19 to TRBJ2-3; D uncertain. CDR3 length equals 13 residues. CDR1 and CDR2 from the germline V gene are LNHDA and SQIVND (reference sequence). V lost 3 bases to trimming and J lost 6 bases, with 10 bases between them. CDR3 region: CASSIPSVDTQYF. The CDR3, as DNA: TGTGCCAGTAGTATTCCCTCCGTGGATACGCAGTATTTT.

There are a few counts of this clone. The chain recombines TRBV6-6 with TRBJ1-1; D is unclear. The CDR3 runs 11 residues. The V and J ends lost 7 bases and 4 bases respectively, with 7 bases between them. From germline, CDR1 is MNHNY and CDR2 SVGAGI (reference sequence). CDR3 amino acids: CASNLITEAFF. Here the CDR3 DNA reads TGTGCCAGCAATTTAATCACTGAAGCTTTCTTT.

This sequence joins TRBV3-1 (or the pseudogene TRBV3-2) and TRBJ2-1; TRBD2 agrees at 8 bases. The CDR3 covers 13 residues. Trimming removed 3 bases from V and 16 bases from J; junction bases left unmatched: 11. Looked up from germline, CDR1 is LGHDT and CDR2 is YNNKEL (reference sequence). The DNA for the CDR3 is TGTGCCAGCAGCCAGCCCCCCCGGGAGGGCCGATTCTTC. This encodes CASSQPPREGRFF.